The 22 T cell receptor beta chains presented below share a single source sample, sequenced in a study of identical twins. TCRdb redid the calling of the 5' RACE reads with MiXCR, one entry per CDR3 protein. The sample holds under 250,000 distinct CDR3 sequences, 7.5% seen once. The sample was also linked to a second study, of yellow fever vaccine responses in identical twins.

Material for sequencing was CD8+ T cells sorted from blood. The source of these receptors is a woman younger than 35 in good health.

This clonotype has only a few counts. The chain joins TRBV5-6 to TRBJ2-7; TRBD1 agrees at 10 bases. Looked up from germline, CDR1 is SGHDT and CDR2 is YYEEEE. The J segment lost 4 bases and the V segment lost 4 bases, leaving 14 bases of the junction unmatched. This CDR3 spans 17 amino acids. CDR3 sequence reads: CASSLWAHGTGAYEQYF. CDR3 DNA sequence: TGTGCCAGCAGCCTTTGGGCTCACGGGACAGGGGCTTACGAGCAGTACTTC.

The chain links TRBV28 to TRBJ2-2; D remains ambiguous. V shed 3 bases and J shed 3 bases, with 8 bases lying between them. The CDR3 contains 14 residues. Germline lookup yields CDR1 MDHEN and CDR2 SYDVKM. CDR3 DNA sequence: TGTGCCAGCAGTTTTAGAGTTCACACCGGGGAGCTGTTTTTT. Encoded protein: CASSFRVHTGELFF.

The table lists this clonotype with a few counts. The chain combines TRBV28 with TRBJ2-1; the D is unclear. Between the trimmed V and J ends, which lost 3 bases and 3 bases, there was a span of 12 bases. CDR1 MDHEN and CDR2 SYDVKM come from the germline V gene. The CDR3 sequence is 15 residues long. The CDR3 nucleotides are TGTGCCAGCAGTTTCGGGTCATCAAACTACAATGAGCAGTTCTTC. This codes for CASSFGSSNYNEQFF.

This clonotype was seen only a few times. The chain links TRBV6-5 to TRBJ2-6; TRBD1 aligns across 9 bases. Germline CDR1 reads MNHEY; CDR2 reads SVGAGI. The CDR3 is made up of 17 amino acids. V was clipped by 4 bases and J by 0 bases; unmatched bases: 4. Here the CDR3 DNA reads TGTGCCAGCAGTTCCGGGACAGGGCACTCTGGGGCCAACGTCCTGACTTTC. This translates into CASSSGTGHSGANVLTF.

The chain is built from TRBV27 and TRBJ2-1, with D maybe TRBD2 (5 bases). The CDR3 contains 13 residues. Germline V gene data show CDR1 as MNHEY and CDR2 as SMNVEV (reference sequence). V was clipped by 6 bases and J by 4 bases, with 10 bases between them. The CDR3 reads CASSIVAYNEQFF. The CDR3 bases are TGTGCCAGCAGCATCGTAGCGTACAATGAGCAGTTCTTC.

V usage is TRBV6-5 and J usage is TRBJ2-6; no definite D call. Trimming removed 2 bases from V and 0 bases from J, with 17 bases in between. The CDR3 has 19 amino acids. The germline V gene has CDR1 MNHEY and CDR2 SVGAGI. As DNA, the CDR3 is TGTGCCAGCAGTTACGTCGCGGCAGGATTATTCTCTGGGGCCAACGTCCTGACTTTC. It yields the protein CASSYVAAGLFSGANVLTF.

This clonotype was found many times. The rearrangement uses TRBV11-2 and TRBJ2-1; maybe TRBD1 (9 bases). The CDR3 is 19 amino acids. CDR1 and CDR2 (germline): SGHAT, FQNNGV. V was clipped by 0 bases and J by 4 bases, with 22 bases between them. CDR3 DNA sequence: TGTGCCAGCAGCTTAGACGGGGGGGGACAGGGTGCCTTATACAATGAGCAGTTCTTC. Translated: CASSLDGGGQGALYNEQFF.

This clonotype was counted between two and nine times. The chain has TRBV29-1 and TRBJ2-1; no clear D. V was clipped by 0 bases and J by 10 bases, with 7 bases between them. The germline CDR1 and CDR2 sequences are SQVTM and ANQGSEA. This CDR3 is built from 11 residues. This CDR3 is CSVEERGEQFF. The CDR3 DNA sequence: TGCAGCGTTGAAGAGCGTGGGGAGCAGTTCTTC.

The rearrangement links TRBV28 to TRBJ2-1; D remains ambiguous. The germline CDR1 and CDR2 sequences are MDHEN and SYDVKM. The CDR3 extends over 16 amino acids. The germline V and J ends were trimmed by 8 bases and 5 bases, with 22 bases remaining between them. CDR3 nucleotides: TGTGCCAGCGTTCCCGGAAGGACCCAAACCGACAATGAGCAGTTCTTC. Protein product: CASVPGRTQTDNEQFF.

At least ten counts were recorded for this clonotype. The rearrangement uses TRBV27 and TRBJ1-1; possibly TRBD1 for D (5 bases). Germline V gene lookup returns CDR1 MNHEY and CDR2 SMNVEV (reference sequence). The germline V and J ends were trimmed by 9 bases and 0 bases, with 14 bases remaining between them. The CDR3 is made up of 14 amino acids. In DNA form, the CDR3 reads TGTGCCAGTTCCGACAGAAACATGAACACTGAAGCTTTCTTT. Protein sequence: CASSDRNMNTEAFF.

This clonotype was detected only a few times. CDR3 nucleotides: TGTGCCAGCACCGACCGGGACTCCCGCACAGATACGCAGTATTTT. This encodes CASTDRDSRTDTQYF. The chain is built from TRBV9 and TRBJ2-3; D may be TRBD2 (6 bases). The germline gives CDR1 SGDLS, CDR2 YYNGEE. V lost 6 bases and J lost 1, with 15 bases in between. The CDR3 is made up of 15 amino acids. Variable domain in full (rest from reference TRBV9 and TRBJ2-3): DSGVTQTPKHLITATGQRVTLRCSPRSGDLSVYWYQQSLDQGLQFLIQYYNGEERAKGNILERFSAQQFPDLHSELNLSSLELGDSALYFCASTDRDSRTDTQYFGPGTRLTVL.

This clonotype showed up many times. This rearrangement joins TRBV2 to TRBJ1-2; D call uncertain. The V gene lost 5 bases and the J gene lost 2 bases, with 12 bases spanning the gap. The CDR3 totals 14 residues. The V gene's germline CDR1 is SNHLY and CDR2 FYNNEI. DNA for the CDR3: TGTGCCAGCAGTCTCGAGTCCGAGAACTATGGCTACACCTTC. It yields the protein CASSLESENYGYTF.

This clonotype was counted at least ten times. This chain joins TRBV27 and TRBJ2-5, with D possibly TRBD1 on 6 matching bases. Trimming removed 5 bases at V and 2 bases at J, with 12 bases between. The germline V gene has CDR1 MNHEY and CDR2 SMNVEV (reference sequence). The CDR3 sequence is 14 residues long. The CDR3 nucleotides are TGTGCCAGCAGTCCCTTTACAGGGCAAGAGACCCAGTACTTC. Amino acid sequence: CASSPFTGQETQYF.

CDR3 bases: TGTGCCAGCAGCTTACTTAGGCCGGGACAGGGGAGCACTGAAGCTTTCTTT. Encoded protein: CASSLLRPGQGSTEAFF. The rearrangement links TRBV7-9 to TRBJ1-1; TRBD1 aligns across 10 bases. Losses at the gene ends were 2 bases for V and 4 bases for J; bases not matched to a gene: 10. The CDR3 contains 17 residues. CDR1 SEHNR and CDR2 FQNEAQ come from the germline V gene (reference sequence).

The genes are TRBV7-9 and TRBJ1-5; 11 bases are a match to TRBD1. The CDR3 consists of 15 residues. CDR1 and CDR2 (germline): SEHNR, FQNEAQ (reference sequence). V lost 4 bases, J lost 5 bases, and 4 bases stayed unmatched. The DNA of the CDR3 is TGTGCCAGCAGCTCGGGACAGGGGGACTATCAGCCCCAGCATTTT. It is translated as CASSSGQGDYQPQHF.

This clonotype was picked up many times. The chain joins TRBV5-1 to TRBJ2-1; 9 bases agree with TRBD2. Per germline, CDR1 SGHRS and CDR2 YFSETQ. CDR3 length equals 14 residues. V gave up 3 bases and J gave up 8 bases; unmatched junction bases: 6. The CDR3 coding sequence is TGCGCCAGCAGCTCCACCGGGACTAGCTATGAGCAGTTCTTC. This translates into CASSSTGTSYEQFF.

CDR3 amino acids: CASSLAAGNTIYF. Written as DNA, the CDR3 is TGTGCCAGCAGTCTCGCAGCAGGAAACACCATATATTTT. V usage is TRBV6-1 and J usage is TRBJ1-3; D gene uncertain. Germline assignment: CDR1 MNHNS and CDR2 SASEGT. Trimming removed 5 bases at V and 4 bases at J, with 9 bases between. The CDR3 consists of 13 residues.

This clonotype has a count of ten or more. V gene TRBV7-9 combines with J gene TRBJ2-5; D tentatively reads TRBD1 or TRBD2 (5 bases each). This CDR3 contains 15 residues. Germline values: CDR1 SEHNR, CDR2 FQNEAQ (reference sequence). V lost 4 bases and J 1 base, leaving 13 bases between the germline ends. The CDR3 DNA reads TGTGCCAGCAGCTCCTACCTTGGGGGCCAAGAGACCCAGTACTTC. As protein: CASSSYLGGQETQYF.

A remark on this clonotype: This may come from a read error, since a much larger clone is one base off. The V gene is TRBV12-3 or TRBV12-4, the J gene TRBJ2-1; TRBD2 matches 12 bases. J gave up 4 bases and V 2 bases, and 6 bases lay outside the gene matches. The length of the CDR3 is 17 residues. CDR3 amino acids: CASSLIWGTSGYNEQFF. DNA for the CDR3: TGTGCCAGCAGTTTAATCTGGGGGACTAGCGGGTACAATGAGCAGTTCTTC.

This clonotype was counted many times. The gene calls are TRBV29-1 and TRBJ2-7, with TRBD1 matching over 10 bases. The CDR3 length is 13 residues. J gave up 0 bases and V 8 bases, and 4 bases lay outside the gene matches. Per the germline V gene, CDR1 is SQVTM and CDR2 is ANQGSEA. As DNA, the CDR3 is TGCAGCTTCCGGGACAGGGGCTCCTACGAGCAGTACTTC. Its translation: CSFRDRGSYEQYF.

This clonotype came up many times. V usage is TRBV15 and J usage is TRBJ2-5; D remains unclear. The germline CDR1 and CDR2 sequences are LNHNV and YYDKDF (reference sequence). Trimming shortened V by 0 bases and J by 5 bases, and 10 bases separated the two germline ends. CDR3 length: 14 residues. The CDR3 nucleotides read TGTGCCACCAGCAGAGATTCGCTAGTTGAGACCCAGTACTTC. It translates to CATSRDSLVETQYF.

The CDR3 loop reads CATSDRGQGAWETQYF. CDR3 nucleotide sequence: TGTGCCACCAGTGACCGGGGACAGGGGGCATGGGAGACCCAGTACTTC. V and J are TRBV24-1 and TRBJ2-5, with 12 bases matching TRBD1. CDR1 and CDR2 from the germline V gene are KGHDR and SFDVKD. V lost 4 bases and J lost 5; bases outside the gene matches: 7. The CDR3 is 16 residues long.